This is a list of T cell receptor beta chains from one sample in a study of T cell responses to AZD1222 COVID-19 vaccine. Clones were sequenced by immunoSEQ multiplex PCR, and TCRdb holds only the in-frame ones, with some missing. The table records 63,000 or so clones, 65% to 90% of them present only once. The sequencing used peripheral blood, collected on day 0 of AZD1222 vaccination. The source is an adult in good health. CDR3s include the opening cysteine and the closing phenylalanine or tryptophan. Each record gives: J gene, clone size, V gene, D gene, CDR3 protein, CDR3 DNA. The D gene is left open where the match is weak. Some rows mark clone size as missing; the rest say once, few, many or name a class of expanded clone.

J: TRBJ2-3; size: .; V: TRBV7-9; D: .; CDR3: CASSLADTQYF; DNA: TGTGCCAGCAGCCTCGCAGATACGCAGTATTTT
J: TRBJ1-6; size: .; V: TRBV5-4; D: .; CDR3: CASSPRSSYNSPLHF; DNA: TGTGCCAGCAGCCCCAGGAGCTCCTATAATTCACCCCTCCACTTT
J: TRBJ1-1; size: .; V: TRBV19; D: TRBD1; CDR3: CASSIVQGANTEAFF; DNA: TGTGCCAGTAGTATAGTGCAGGGGGCGAACACTGAAGCTTTCTTT
J: TRBJ2-7; size: .; V: TRBV30; D: .; CDR3: CAWSVQGRASYEQYF; DNA: TGTGCCTGGAGTGTACAGGGCAGGGCGTCCTACGAGCAGTACTTC
J: TRBJ1-3; size: .; V: TRBV7-8; D: .; CDR3: CASSLAGTGRNTIYF; DNA: TGTGCCAGCAGCTTAGCCGGGACGGGAAGAAACACCATATATTTT
J: TRBJ1-1; size: .; V: TRBV5-4; D: TRBD1; CDR3: CASSLEVQGGEAFF; DNA: TGTGCCAGCAGCCTGGAAGTCCAGGGGGGTGAAGCTTTCTTT
J: TRBJ1-1; size: .; V: TRBV19; D: TRBD1; CDR3: CASSMGTVSNTEAFF; DNA: TGTGCCAGTAGTATGGGGACAGTGTCGAACACTGAAGCTTTCTTT
J: TRBJ2-7; size: .; V: TRBV5-8; D: TRBD1; CDR3: CASSLEGQGSYEQYF; DNA: TGTGCCAGCAGCTTGGAGGGACAGGGATCCTACGAGCAGTACTTC
J: TRBJ2-5; size: .; V: TRBV2; D: .; CDR3: CAYGSGGSAQETQYF; DNA: TGTGCCTACGGGTCCGGGGGCAGTGCCCAAGAGACCCAGTACTTC
J: TRBJ1-5; size: .; V: TRBV19; D: .; CDR3: CASSRQGERQPQHF; DNA: TGTGCCAGTAGTCGCCAGGGCGAGCGTCAGCCCCAGCATTTT
J: TRBJ2-2; size: once; V: TRBV6-5; D: .; CDR3: CASGHTGELFF; DNA: TGTGCCAGCGGGCACACCGGGGAGCTGTTTTTT
J: TRBJ1-6; size: .; V: TRBV6-4; D: .; CDR3: CASSDGSYNSPLHF; DNA: TGTGCCAGCAGTGACGGGTCCTATAATTCACCCCTCCACTTT
J: TRBJ1-2; size: .; V: TRBV7-6; D: TRBD1; CDR3: CASGRDRVYGYTF; DNA: TGTGCCAGCGGTCGGGACAGGGTCTATGGCTACACCTTC
J: TRBJ1-2; size: .; V: TRBV19; D: .; CDR3: CASLDRTGGYGYTF; DNA: TGTGCCAGCCTCGACAGGACGGGAGGCTATGGCTACACCTTC
J: TRBJ1-3; size: .; V: TRBV25-1; D: .; CDR3: CASSEPPGGGGNTIYF; DNA: TGTGCCAGCAGTGAACCGCCCGGGGGGGGTGGAAACACCATATATTTT
J: TRBJ1-4; size: .; V: TRBV5-1; D: .; CDR3: CASSSSGGAATNEKLFF; DNA: TGCGCCAGCAGCTCGTCGGGTGGAGCTGCAACTAATGAAAAACTGTTTTTT
J: TRBJ1-5; size: once; V: TRBV18; D: .; CDR3: CASSPEGALHQPQHF; DNA: TGTGCCAGCTCACCAGAAGGGGCTCTCCATCAGCCCCAGCATTTT
J: TRBJ2-1; size: .; V: TRBV15; D: TRBD2; CDR3: CATSRDYLGSGGAGDEQFF; DNA: TGTGCCACCAGCAGAGATTATTTGGGTAGCGGGGGGGCCGGAGATGAGCAGTTCTTC
J: TRBJ1-1; size: .; V: TRBV12-3/TRBV12-4; D: .; CDR3: CASSSDRDEAFF; DNA: TGTGCCAGCAGTTCCGACCGGGATGAAGCTTTCTTT
J: TRBJ1-5; size: .; V: TRBV7-2; D: .; CDR3: CASSLAGNSNQPQHF; DNA: TGTGCCAGCAGCTTAGCCGGTAATAGCAATCAGCCCCAGCATTTT
J: TRBJ2-1; size: once; V: TRBV6-5; D: TRBD2; CDR3: CAGRGDSINEQFF; DNA: TGTGCCGGTCGGGGGGATAGCATCAATGAGCAGTTCTTC
J: TRBJ1-2; size: .; V: TRBV28; D: .; CDR3: CASSSRTANYGYTF; DNA: TGTGCCAGCAGCTCGCGGACAGCTAACTATGGCTACACCTTC
J: TRBJ1-3; size: once; V: TRBV5-4; D: .; CDR3: CASSTTGSGNTIYF; DNA: TGTGCCAGCAGCACTACAGGGTCTGGAAACACCATATATTTT
J: TRBJ2-2; size: .; V: TRBV19; D: .; CDR3: CASSISGTVGELFF; DNA: TGTGCCAGTAGTATATCCGGAACTGTCGGGGAGCTGTTTTTT
J: TRBJ2-3; size: once; V: TRBV5-1; D: TRBD2; CDR3: CASSPGLAGSDTQYF; DNA: TGCGCCAGCAGCCCGGGACTAGCGGGGTCCGATACGCAGTATTTT
J: TRBJ1-1; size: .; V: TRBV7-8; D: .; CDR3: CASSLSLAGNTEAFF; DNA: TGTGCCAGCAGCTTAAGTTTGGCGGGGAACACTGAAGCTTTCTTT
J: TRBJ1-1; size: .; V: TRBV30; D: .; CDR3: CAWSVRNRAEAFF; DNA: TGTGCCTGGAGTGTCAGGAACAGGGCTGAAGCTTTCTTT
J: TRBJ2-3; size: .; V: TRBV2; D: TRBD2; CDR3: CASRRTSGDSPWQYF; DNA: TGTGCCAGCAGGCGAACTAGCGGGGATTCCCCGTGGCAGTATTTT
J: TRBJ1-3; size: .; V: TRBV7-3; D: .; CDR3: CASSPQIQGRSGNTIYF; DNA: TGTGCCAGCAGCCCCCAAATACAGGGCCGCTCTGGAAACACCATATATTTT
J: TRBJ2-7; size: .; V: TRBV19; D: .; CDR3: CASSTQGGGYEQYF; DNA: TGTGCCAGTAGTACACAGGGAGGGGGCTACGAGCAGTACTTC
J: TRBJ2-7; size: .; V: TRBV2; D: TRBD1; CDR3: CASRTGSYEQYF; DNA: TGTGCCAGTCGGACAGGAAGTTACGAGCAGTACTTC
J: TRBJ1-5; size: .; V: TRBV24-1; D: TRBD1; CDR3: CATSDLRTGGDSNQPQHF; DNA: TGTGCCACCAGTGATCTCAGGACAGGGGGGGATAGCAATCAGCCCCAGCATTTT
J: TRBJ2-7; size: .; V: TRBV10-3; D: .; CDR3: CAIGRTVGANNEQYF; DNA: TGTGCCATCGGCAGGACTGTGGGTGCGAATAACGAGCAGTACTTC
J: TRBJ1-1; size: .; V: TRBV19; D: TRBD1; CDR3: CASSIATGVMNTEAFF; DNA: TGTGCCAGTAGTATAGCAACAGGGGTAATGAACACTGAAGCTTTCTTT
J: TRBJ2-3; size: .; V: TRBV19; D: .; CDR3: CASSIGPDWGRGTDTQYF; DNA: TGTGCCAGTAGTATAGGCCCGGACTGGGGGCGGGGGACAGATACGCAGTATTTT
J: TRBJ2-2; size: .; V: TRBV7-7; D: TRBD2; CDR3: CASSLRTSGAGELFF; DNA: TGTGCTAGCAGCTTAAGGACTAGCGGCGCCGGGGAGCTGTTTTTT
J: TRBJ2-3; size: .; V: TRBV20-1; D: TRBD2; CDR3: CSEHSGGTQYF; DNA: TGCAGTGAACACAGCGGGGGTACGCAGTATTTT
J: TRBJ2-3; size: .; V: TRBV19; D: .; CDR3: CASRTLGDAHRYF; DNA: TGTGCCAGTAGGACTTTGGGAGACGCACATAGATATTTT
J: TRBJ1-5; size: .; V: TRBV28; D: .; CDR3: CASRPGRRGINQPQHF; DNA: TGTGCCAGCAGGCCGGGGAGGAGGGGAATCAATCAGCCCCAGCATTTT
J: TRBJ1-3; size: .; V: TRBV9; D: .; CDR3: CASSPDLRGTGNTIYF; DNA: TGTGCCAGCAGCCCGGACCTCCGAGGCACTGGAAACACCATATATTTT
J: TRBJ1-4; size: .; V: TRBV10-3; D: .; CDR3: CAIREGGLATNEKLFF; DNA: TGTGCCATCAGGGAAGGTGGCTTGGCAACTAATGAAAAACTGTTTTTT
J: TRBJ1-1; size: .; V: TRBV27; D: TRBD1; CDR3: CASSFRDRLNTEAFF; DNA: TGTGCCAGCAGTTTCCGGGACAGGCTAAACACTGAAGCTTTCTTT
J: TRBJ2-2; size: once; V: TRBV7-2; D: .; CDR3: CASSTRGASTPTNTGELFF; DNA: TGTGCCAGCAGTACAAGAGGGGCTTCCACACCGACTAACACCGGGGAGCTGTTTTTT
J: TRBJ1-1; size: .; V: TRBV19; D: .; CDR3: CASSIDLRVFSHILDEAFF; DNA: TGTGCCAGTAGTATAGATCTACGGGTTTTCTCCCATATCCTAGATGAAGCTTTCTTT
J: TRBJ2-7; size: once; V: TRBV6-6; D: .; CDR3: CASSYSDRNEQYF; DNA: TGTGCCAGCAGTTACTCTGATCGGAACGAGCAGTACTTC
J: TRBJ1-2; size: few; V: TRBV5-4; D: .; CDR3: CASSSRDPLNYGYTF; DNA: TGTGCCAGCAGCTCCAGGGACCCCTTGAACTATGGCTACACCTTC
J: TRBJ2-5; size: .; V: TRBV14; D: TRBD1; CDR3: CASSQRGRGQGLETQYF; DNA: TGTGCCAGCAGCCAGAGAGGCCGCGGACAGGGGTTGGAGACCCAGTACTTC
J: TRBJ1-3; size: .; V: TRBV28; D: .; CDR3: CASRETGNTIYF; DNA: TGTGCCAGCCGGGAGACTGGAAACACCATATATTTT
J: TRBJ2-5; size: .; V: TRBV28; D: .; CDR3: CASSFYQLGYMETQYF; DNA: TGTGCCAGCAGTTTTTATCAGCTGGGGTATATGGAGACCCAGTACTTC
J: TRBJ1-6; size: .; V: TRBV3-1/TRBV3-2; D: TRBD1; CDR3: CASSHGQDNNSPLHF; DNA: TGTGCCAGCAGCCACGGACAGGACAATAATTCACCCCTCCACTTT
J: TRBJ2-7; size: .; V: TRBV7-8; D: .; CDR3: CASSSLREKQGALPHEQYF; DNA: TGTGCCAGCAGCTCGCTAAGAGAGAAGCAGGGTGCCCTTCCCCACGAGCAGTACTTC
J: TRBJ2-1; size: many; V: TRBV27; D: .; CDR3: CASSSRGSSYNEQFF; DNA: TGTGCCAGCAGTTCCAGGGGAAGCTCCTACAATGAGCAGTTCTTC
J: TRBJ2-7; size: .; V: TRBV5-4; D: TRBD1; CDR3: CASSLAGTGSHEQYF; DNA: TGTGCCAGCAGCTTGGCCGGGACAGGGTCCCACGAGCAGTACTTC